A selection of T cell receptor beta chains follows, all from one sample in a study of a mutant IDH1 vaccine in newly diagnosed glioma. Only in-frame clones appear in the TCRdb table, and some are missing; sequencing was by immunoSEQ multiplex PCR. The profile shows about 11,000 clones, around 88% of them singletons. Antigens for these TCRs are unknown. The specimen comprised PBMCs, sampled from a glioma patient whose treatment included an IDH1 peptide vaccine. Receptor source: a woman aged 40 to 50 with glioma. Some clones in this sample may be carry-over from other donors' samples. Each CDR3 is given with its conserved first and last residue. Fields, in order: D gene, V gene, clone size, J gene, CDR3 protein, CDR3 DNA. A D gene is named only where the DNA matches it firmly. Size values are once, few and many counts, or a class for expanded clones, and some rows have none.

.	TRBV6-5	.	TRBJ1-5	CASSKFGVSNQPQHF	TGTGCCAGCAGCAAATTTGGGGTTAGCAATCAGCCCCAGCATTTT
TRBD2	TRBV2	.	TRBJ2-5	CASSVMGGQETQYF	TGTGCCAGCAGTGTCATGGGAGGGCAAGAGACCCAGTACTTC
.	TRBV5-1	.	TRBJ2-1	CASRSGTKMDNEQFF	TGCGCCAGCAGGTCCGGGACAAAAATGGACAATGAGCAGTTCTTC
TRBD2	TRBV15	.	TRBJ2-5	CATSKGSGGQETQYF	TGTGCCACCAGCAAAGGTAGCGGGGGCCAAGAGACCCAGTACTTC
.	TRBV2	.	TRBJ1-3	CASKVRDSTGNTIYF	TGTGCCAGCAAGGTCAGAGACAGTACTGGAAACACCATATATTTT
TRBD1	TRBV7-9	.	TRBJ1-2	CASSFRPDRGTWGYTF	TGTGCCAGCAGCTTCCGCCCGGACAGGGGCACATGGGGCTACACCTTC
.	TRBV7-2	few	TRBJ1-5	CASSYDRLNQPQHF	TGTGCCAGCAGCTATGACAGACTCAATCAGCCCCAGCATTTT
TRBD1	TRBV5-1	few	TRBJ1-1	CASSLSTGRAFF	TGCGCCAGCAGCTTGTCGACAGGGAGAGCTTTCTTT
.	TRBV30	.	TRBJ2-6	CAWSEGWGAGANVLTF	TGTGCCTGGAGTGAGGGCTGGGGGGCTGGGGCCAACGTCCTGACTTTC
.	TRBV13	.	TRBJ1-2	CASNFLRANYGYTF	TGTGCCAGCAATTTTCTCAGGGCAAACTATGGCTACACCTTC
TRBD1	TRBV10-3	.	TRBJ1-1	CAISVGQAEAEAFF	TGTGCCATCAGTGTCGGACAGGCGGAGGCTGAAGCTTTCTTT
TRBD1	TRBV14	.	TRBJ1-3	CASSHRGSSGNTIYF	TGTGCCAGCAGTCACAGGGGAAGCTCTGGAAACACCATATATTTT
.	TRBV4-2	.	TRBJ1-1	CASSQDWAGARTEAFF	TGTGCCAGCAGCCAAGATTGGGCAGGGGCGAGGACTGAAGCTTTCTTT
.	TRBV9	.	TRBJ1-2	CASSADALARYGYTF	TGTGCCAGCAGCGCAGATGCACTTGCGCGCTATGGCTACACCTTC
.	TRBV6-1	.	TRBJ1-4	CASRYGPGWNEKLFF	TGTGCCAGCAGGTACGGGCCAGGCTGGAATGAAAAACTGTTTTTT
.	TRBV14	.	TRBJ2-2	CASSVRENTGELFF	TGTGCCAGCAGCGTTCGGGAGAACACCGGGGAGCTGTTTTTT
.	TRBV5-6	.	TRBJ1-2	CASSLGGTANYGYTF	TGTGCCAGCAGCTTGGGAGGAACAGCTAACTATGGCTACACCTTC
.	TRBV7-8	.	TRBJ1-2	CASSLGGANYGYTF	TGTGCCAGCAGCTTAGGGGGTGCTAACTATGGCTACACCTTC
.	TRBV9	once	TRBJ2-1	CASSVSWVEGYEQFF	TGTGCCAGCAGCGTAAGTTGGGTTGAGGGGTATGAGCAGTTCTTC
.	TRBV4-1	.	TRBJ2-1	CASSQDPSGEQFF	TGCGCCAGCAGCCAAGATCCGAGTGGCGAGCAGTTCTTC
.	TRBV29-1	.	TRBJ1-3	CSVRGDGTGNTIYF	TGCAGCGTCAGAGGGGACGGAACTGGAAACACCATATATTTT
.	TRBV7-8	.	TRBJ2-1	CASSVYGPKQFF	TGTGCCAGCAGCGTATACGGACCAAAGCAGTTCTTC
TRBD1	TRBV28	.	TRBJ2-3	CASRTHPGQSSDTQYF	TGTGCCAGCCGGACCCACCCGGGACAGTCATCAGATACGCAGTATTTT
.	TRBV14	few	TRBJ2-5	CASSPSLRGETQYF	TGTGCCAGCAGCCCGAGTCTGCGAGGGGAGACCCAGTACTTC
.	TRBV4-1	.	TRBJ2-1	CASSQDRNSQNEQFF	TGCGCCAGCAGCCAAGATCGGAACTCCCAAAATGAGCAGTTCTTC
TRBD1	TRBV27	.	TRBJ1-2	CASRNLGQGFYGYTF	TGTGCCAGCAGGAACTTGGGACAGGGGTTCTATGGCTACACCTTC
.	TRBV10-2	.	TRBJ2-3	CASSESWGDGTDTQYF	TGCGCCAGCAGTGAGTCGTGGGGGGACGGCACAGATACGCAGTATTTT
.	TRBV14	.	TRBJ1-1	CASSQWGTEAFF	TGTGCCAGCAGCCAATGGGGTACTGAAGCTTTCTTT
.	TRBV11-2	.	TRBJ1-2	CASSLGPSLSYGYTF	TGTGCCAGCAGCTTAGGCCCTTCATTATCCTATGGCTACACCTTC
.	TRBV19	.	TRBJ2-7	CASTQGRDRSSYEQYF	TGTGCCAGTACCCAGGGGCGGGACCGTAGCTCCTACGAGCAGTACTTC
.	TRBV4-2	.	TRBJ1-1	CASSQEGGGNTEAFF	TGTGCCAGCAGCCAAGAGGGGGGAGGGAACACTGAAGCTTTCTTT
.	TRBV21-1	.	TRBJ2-7	CASRTPRVRCHEQYF	TGTGCCAGCAGGACCCCAAGGGTAAGGTGCCACGAGCAGTACTTC
.	TRBV27	.	TRBJ1-4	CASSFFPTNEKLFF	TGTGCCAGCAGTTTCTTCCCAACTAATGAAAAACTGTTTTTT
TRBD1	TRBV5-4	.	TRBJ1-5	CASSSSPGTGDLNQPQHF	TGTGCCAGCAGCTCCTCACCCGGGACAGGGGACCTAAATCAGCCCCAGCATTTT